The present T cell receptor (beta chain) was sequenced within a study of control samples from healthy donors and cancer patients. Repertoires were generated with immunoSEQ multiplex PCR, while TCRdb's copy carries only in-frame clones and drops some. This table has about 200,000 clones, roughly nine tenths appearing once. Trimming took off 3 bases at V and 7 bases at J, with 15 bases between the two ends. CDR3 length: 14 residues. CDR1 SNHLY and CDR2 FYNNEI come from the germline V gene. The specimen sequenced was blood. This TCR derives from a man aged 25 to 40 in good health. The rearrangement links TRBV2 to TRBJ1-2; perhaps TRBD1 as D (5 bases). CDR3 sequence (DNA): TGTGCCAGCAGTGACCGCAGGGTGTTTTTTGGCTACACCTTC. As protein: CASSDRRVFFGYTF.